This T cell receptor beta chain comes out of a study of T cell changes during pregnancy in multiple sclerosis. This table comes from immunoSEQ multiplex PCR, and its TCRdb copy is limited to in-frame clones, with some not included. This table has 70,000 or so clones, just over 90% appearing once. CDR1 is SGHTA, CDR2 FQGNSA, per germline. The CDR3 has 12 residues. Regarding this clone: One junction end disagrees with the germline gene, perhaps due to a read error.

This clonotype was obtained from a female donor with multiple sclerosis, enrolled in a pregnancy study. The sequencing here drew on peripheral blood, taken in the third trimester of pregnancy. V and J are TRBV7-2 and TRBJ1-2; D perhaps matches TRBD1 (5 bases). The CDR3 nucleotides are TGTGCCAGCAGCTTGGGGAGCGGGGGGGTAGGCTTC. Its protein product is CASSLGSGGVGF.